This T cell receptor (beta chain) was recorded in a study of T cells in women clearing cervical HPV infection (dated 2018 in TCRdb). With regard to the full study: Cases were under 30 women with histologically confirmed HPV16-related CIN3 or worse, including 2 invasive cancers. Controls were 20 to 30 women whose single incident HPV16 infection cleared within 12 months without precancer or cancer developing. Blood from cases was collected at the visit where the lesion was first found, while blood from controls was collected once the infection could no longer be detected. Among cases, blood sampling came a median of approximately 150 days after lesion detection, with an interquartile range of 90 to 200 days. Since only a few of the women had HLA typing available, the possibility that HLA type was acting as a confounder could not be ruled out. Nested within Costa Rica's Guanacaste HPV Natural History Study, an exploratory proof-of-principle case-control study compared TCR repertoires across cervical HPV16 outcomes. Cases were matched to controls by age within five years and by the year the sample was collected. Cases had a median age of around 32 years compared with 38 for controls, and baseline characteristics showed no significant differences between the groups. In the parent cohort, around 9,500 women aged 18 or older were enrolled in Guanacaste, Costa Rica, during 1993 to 1994 and were followed for six to seven years. Five blinded duplicates per group were added as quality controls, so that approximately 60 samples were obtained: 50 or so participants and 10 replicates.

CDR1 and CDR2 are read off the germline V gene as SGHVS and FQNEAQ. Cut back by 5 bases and 0 bases, the V and J ends lie 14 bases apart. The CDR3 starts with the cysteine, ends with the phenylalanine, and has 16 residues. Sequencing covers 39 bases of the CDR3, shown here with the frame starting at base 1. Overall results and qualifications from the work: T-cell numbers per sample were unknown, so richness differences could reflect varying T-cell content rather than repertoire biology. The cross-sectional design could not show whether associations preceded infection or resulted from it; effector/memory subsets and HPV-specific T cells were not isolated. Cases were distinguished from controls with an estimated AUC of about 0.78 by random forest classifiers combining richness and V gene abundances. Lower TRBV6-7 relative abundance was observed in cases than in controls (around 0.1% versus 0.15%; Bonferroni P = 0.0008). CIN3+ cases had significantly higher TCR repertoire richness than controls across sequencing depths, but evenness did not differ between the groups.

For this clone: Its recognized antigen is unknown. The read stops 3 residues short of the end of the CDR3; the missing end is completed from the germline J gene.

Every participant had a single incident cervical HPV16 infection, and prevalent HPV16 infections were excluded. Cervical HPV DNA was detected with MY09/MY11 PCR, and genotyping was done by dot-blot hybridization. Roughly 15 mL of heparinized blood was centrifuged, after which the buffy coat was aliquoted, frozen at -30 degrees C, and then stored at -80 degrees C. QIAGEN kits were used to extract genomic DNA from buffy coat specimens. The immunoSEQ assay used multiplex PCR to amplify TCR beta CDR3 regions from an average of around 1.2 ug of genomic DNA per sample. Primer bias was corrected in the assay by using a complete synthetic TCR repertoire to establish an amplification baseline. The amplicons were sequenced on the Illumina platform. As for the authors' bioinformatics: Error correction of the sequences involved clustering with frequency ratios plus a modified nearest-neighbor algorithm, after which the sequences were analyzed in the immunoSEQ Analyzer using IMGT gene definitions. At each rarefaction depth, TCR richness and evenness were averaged over 20 rarefaction repeats, and samples with fewer sequences than the depth were excluded. Relative abundances of V, D and J genes were compared between groups using Wilcoxon rank sum tests, with FDR correction applied. An intraclass correlation of 95% to 97% for TCR richness and an average of about 80% across 65 to 70 gene segments were obtained from the blinded duplicates. Held by TCRdb, this immuneACCESS table contains in-frame sequences only and omits some clones. Under half of the omission traces to an unresolved V gene where checked; the cause of the rest is unknown. V and J calls and clone size are copied from that table; D and trimming were computed from the DNA. The table kept for this sample lists approximately 30,000 clones. 15% to 20% of the sample is taken by the ten largest.

The sequencing input was blood buffy coat. This TCR derives from a woman aged 18 to 75 with a cervical HPV16 infection that either progressed to CIN3+ or cleared (not recorded which). The sequence joins TRBV7-8 to TRBJ2-1, with the D assignment possibly TRBD1 or TRBD2, given 5 matching bases for each. The CDR3 DNA, read in part, is TGTGCCAGCAGCCCGACCCCAGGGAGCTCCTACAATGAG. Its protein reads: CASSPTPGSSYNE. In full, the CDR3 reads CASSPTPGSSYNEQFF.